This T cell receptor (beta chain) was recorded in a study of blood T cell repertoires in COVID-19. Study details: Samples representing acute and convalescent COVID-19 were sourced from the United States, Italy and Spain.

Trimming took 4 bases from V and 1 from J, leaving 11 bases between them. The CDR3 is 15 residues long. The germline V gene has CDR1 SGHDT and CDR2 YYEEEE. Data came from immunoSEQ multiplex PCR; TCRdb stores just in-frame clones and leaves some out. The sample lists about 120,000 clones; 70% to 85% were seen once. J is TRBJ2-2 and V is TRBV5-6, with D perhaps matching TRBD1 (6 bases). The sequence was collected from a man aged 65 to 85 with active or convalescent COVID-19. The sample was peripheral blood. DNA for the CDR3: TGTGCCAGCAGCACCGGACAGAAGAACACCGGGGAGCTGTTTTTT. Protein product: CASSTGQKNTGELFF.